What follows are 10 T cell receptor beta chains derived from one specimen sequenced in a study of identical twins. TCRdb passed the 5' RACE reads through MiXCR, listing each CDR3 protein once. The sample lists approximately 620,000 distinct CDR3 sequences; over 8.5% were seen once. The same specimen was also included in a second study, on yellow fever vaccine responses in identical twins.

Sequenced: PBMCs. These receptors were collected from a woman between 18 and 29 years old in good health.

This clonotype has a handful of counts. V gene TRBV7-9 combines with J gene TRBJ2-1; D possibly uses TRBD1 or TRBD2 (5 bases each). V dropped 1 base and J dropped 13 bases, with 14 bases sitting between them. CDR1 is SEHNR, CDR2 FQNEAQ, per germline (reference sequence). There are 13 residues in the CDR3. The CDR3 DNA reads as TGTGCCAGCAGCTTAGGGGACCGCCGTACACAGTTCTTC. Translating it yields CASSLGDRRTQFF. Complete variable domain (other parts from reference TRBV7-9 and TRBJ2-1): DTGVSQNPRHKITKRGQNVTFRCDPISEHNRLYWYRQTLGQGPEFLTYFQNEAQLEKSRLLSDRFSAERPKGSFSTLEIQRTEQGDSAMYLCASSLGDRRTQFFGPGTRLTVL.

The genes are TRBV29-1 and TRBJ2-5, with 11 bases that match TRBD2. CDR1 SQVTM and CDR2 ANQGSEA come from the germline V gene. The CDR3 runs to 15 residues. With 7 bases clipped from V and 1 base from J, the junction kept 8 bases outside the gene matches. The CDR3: CSGAGTSGLQETQYF. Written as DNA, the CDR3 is TGCAGCGGGGCCGGGACTAGCGGCCTCCAAGAGACCCAGTACTTC.

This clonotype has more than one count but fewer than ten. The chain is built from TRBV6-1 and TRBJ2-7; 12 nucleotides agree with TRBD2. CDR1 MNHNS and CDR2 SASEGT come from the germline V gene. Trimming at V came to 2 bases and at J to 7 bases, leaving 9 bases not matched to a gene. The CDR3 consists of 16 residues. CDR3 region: CASSETRLAGALEQYF. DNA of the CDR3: TGTGCCAGCAGTGAAACCCGACTAGCGGGAGCATTAGAGCAGTACTTC.

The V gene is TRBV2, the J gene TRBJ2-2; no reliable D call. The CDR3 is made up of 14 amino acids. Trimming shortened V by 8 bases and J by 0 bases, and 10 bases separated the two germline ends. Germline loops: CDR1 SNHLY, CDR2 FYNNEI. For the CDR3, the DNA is TGTGCCAGCTCGATCCTTCCGAACACCGGGGAGCTGTTTTTT. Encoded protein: CASSILPNTGELFF.

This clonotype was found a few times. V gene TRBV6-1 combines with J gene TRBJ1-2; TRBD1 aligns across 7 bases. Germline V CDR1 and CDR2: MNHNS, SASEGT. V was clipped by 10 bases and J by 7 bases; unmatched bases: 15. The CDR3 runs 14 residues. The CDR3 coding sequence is TGTGCCACACGACAGGGCCTCCTAGCGGGTGGCTACACCTTC. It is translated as CATRQGLLAGGYTF.

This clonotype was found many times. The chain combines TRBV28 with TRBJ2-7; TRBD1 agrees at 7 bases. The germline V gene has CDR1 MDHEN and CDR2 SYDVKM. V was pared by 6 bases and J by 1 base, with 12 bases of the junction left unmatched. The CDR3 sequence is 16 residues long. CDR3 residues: CASRRQQGIKSYEQYF. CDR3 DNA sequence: TGTGCCAGCAGGCGACAACAGGGGATTAAGTCCTACGAGCAGTACTTC. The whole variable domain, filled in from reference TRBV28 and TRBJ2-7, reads DVKVTQSSRYLVKRTGEKVFLECVQDMDHENMFWYRQDPGLGLRLIYFSYDVKMKEKGDIPEGYSVSREKKERFSLILESASTNQTSMYLCASRRQQGIKSYEQYFGPGTRLTVT.

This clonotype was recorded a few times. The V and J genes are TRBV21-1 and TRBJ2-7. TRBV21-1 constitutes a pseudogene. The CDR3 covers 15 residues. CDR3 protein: CASSKASGRADEQYF. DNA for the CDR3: TGTGCCAGCAGCAAAGCTTCCGGGAGGGCCGACGAGCAGTACTTC.

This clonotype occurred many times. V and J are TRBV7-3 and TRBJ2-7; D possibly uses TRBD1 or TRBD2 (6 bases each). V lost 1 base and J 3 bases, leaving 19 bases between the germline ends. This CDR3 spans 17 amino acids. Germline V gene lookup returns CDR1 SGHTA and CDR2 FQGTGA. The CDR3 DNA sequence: TGTGCCAGCAGCTTAATATTGGGGGGCTCAGGCTACTACGAGCAGTACTTC. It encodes CASSLILGGSGYYEQYF.

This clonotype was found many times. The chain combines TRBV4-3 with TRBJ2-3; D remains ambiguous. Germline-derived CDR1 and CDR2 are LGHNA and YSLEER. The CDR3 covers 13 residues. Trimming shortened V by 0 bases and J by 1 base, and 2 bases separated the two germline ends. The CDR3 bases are TGCGCCAGCAGCCAAGACCGCACAGATACGCAGTATTTT. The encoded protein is CASSQDRTDTQYF.

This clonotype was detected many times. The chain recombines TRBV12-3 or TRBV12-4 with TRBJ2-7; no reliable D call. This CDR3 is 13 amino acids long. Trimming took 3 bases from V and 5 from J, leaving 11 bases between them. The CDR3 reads CASSFVGSDEQYF. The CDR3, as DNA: TGTGCCAGCAGTTTCGTTGGATCGGACGAGCAGTACTTC.